Each of the 3 T cell receptor beta chains below was sequenced from the same sample in a study of cytomegalovirus exposure and HLA in healthy donors. The PCR employed 60 Vbeta primers together with 13 Jbeta primers. Profiling relied on immunoSEQ multiplex PCR, and the TCRdb table lists in-frame clones only, not all of them. The sample holds about 70,000 clones, around two thirds seen once. Material: PBMCs. These receptors all stem from a human donor in good health.

As for this clone: The sample has other DNA sequences that encode this CDR3 too. The CDR3, as DNA: TGTGCCAGCAGCTTATACTACGAGCAGTACTTC. Translated: CASSLYYEQYF. The chain carries TRBV5-6 and TRBJ2-7; D is unresolved. In germline, CDR1 is SGHDT, CDR2 YYEEEE. With 2 bases removed from V and 3 bases from J, the gap between germline ends came to 3 bases. This CDR3 is built from 11 residues. The full variable domain, rest sourced from reference TRBV5-6 and TRBJ2-7, is DAGVTQSPTHLIKTRGQQVTLRCSPKSGHDTVSWYQQALGQGPQFIFQYYEEEERQRGNFPDRFSGHQFPNYSSELNVNALLLGDSALYLCASSLYYEQYFGPGTRLTVT.

This sequence joins TRBV6-5 and TRBJ1-2; perhaps TRBD1 as D (5 bases). V was pared by 7 bases and J by 3 bases, with 9 bases between. The CDR3 has 12 residues. Germline-derived CDR1 and CDR2 are MNHEY and SVGAGI. CDR3 coding DNA: TGTGCCAGCAACGGGGGGGACTATGGCTACACCTTC. It translates to CASNGGDYGYTF.

The chain couples TRBV6-1 to TRBJ2-2, with 15 nucleotides matching TRBD2. V was pared by 5 bases and J by 13 bases, with 5 bases of the junction left unmatched. Germline assignment: CDR1 MNHNS and CDR2 SASEGT. The CDR3 covers 14 residues. This chain's CDR3 is CASSSRTSGRALFF. CDR3 sequence (DNA): TGTGCCAGCAGTTCCCGGACTAGCGGGAGGGCGCTGTTTTTT.